This T cell receptor (beta chain) was recovered during a study of Ad26.COV2.S vaccination and SARS-CoV-2 variants. Points on this clone: The antigen is unknown.

Study-wide points: Once vaccination had occurred, spike-specific CD8+ and CD4+ T cell responses reportedly showed substantial breadth.

Documented treatment: over 15 received Ad26.COV2.S at low or high dose, single or two shots; 5 received placebo; per-sample allocation not given. Following the first vaccine or placebo injection, samples were taken on day 63. Data came from immunoSEQ multiplex PCR; TCRdb stores just in-frame clones and leaves some out. The repertoire has over 300,000 clones, around 82% of them found once; the top ten carry approximately 7%. Germline CDR1 reads SGHTS; CDR2 reads YDEGEE. There are 16 residues in the CDR3. Germline trimming cut 5 bases from V and 5 bases from J; bases unmatched to any gene: 14. This clonotype originated in a person aged 18 to 59 who received the Ad26.COV2.S COVID-19 vaccine or a placebo. The V gene is TRBV5-8, the J gene TRBJ2-5, with TRBD2 matching over 8 bases. The sequences come from peripheral blood, collected in a trial of Ad26.COV2.S vaccine versus placebo. In nucleotides, the CDR3 is TGTGCCAGCAGTTATCGGGGGGGCCTAAGAAGGGAGACCCAGTACTTC. It is translated as CASSYRGGLRRETQYF.